The sequence of this TCR beta chain was determined in a study of cytomegalovirus exposure and HLA in healthy donors. Study-level results: Rarity held for most TCR sequences, but there were some public TCRs that occurred in many donors. Some V segments, including TRBV6-2 and TRBV6-3, were excluded as indistinguishable. Reportedly, diagnosis of cytomegalovirus status by the classifier showed high specificity and sensitivity. As was reported, the HLA-A and HLA-B alleles of most subjects were accurately predicted from TCR beta sequences.

Notes on this clone: Its specificity is unknown.

Researchers ran the PCR with 60 Vbeta and 13 Jbeta primers. Clones were sequenced by immunoSEQ multiplex PCR, and TCRdb holds only the in-frame ones, with some missing. The sample contains 100,000 to 120,000 clones, 70% to 85% of which appear only once. This CDR3 is 16 amino acids long. Germline V CDR1 and CDR2: SGHRS, YFSETQ. Trimming shortened V by 4 bases and J by 5 bases, and 21 bases separated the two germline ends. Sequenced material: PBMCs. The receptor's source is a man under 40 in good health and CMV-seropositive. This chain uses TRBV5-1 with TRBJ2-5; D possibly corresponds to TRBD2 (7 bases). CDR3: CASSPRSRGGWETQYF. CDR3 sequence (DNA): TGCGCCAGCAGCCCCCGTTCGAGGGGGGGTTGGGAGACCCAGTACTTC.